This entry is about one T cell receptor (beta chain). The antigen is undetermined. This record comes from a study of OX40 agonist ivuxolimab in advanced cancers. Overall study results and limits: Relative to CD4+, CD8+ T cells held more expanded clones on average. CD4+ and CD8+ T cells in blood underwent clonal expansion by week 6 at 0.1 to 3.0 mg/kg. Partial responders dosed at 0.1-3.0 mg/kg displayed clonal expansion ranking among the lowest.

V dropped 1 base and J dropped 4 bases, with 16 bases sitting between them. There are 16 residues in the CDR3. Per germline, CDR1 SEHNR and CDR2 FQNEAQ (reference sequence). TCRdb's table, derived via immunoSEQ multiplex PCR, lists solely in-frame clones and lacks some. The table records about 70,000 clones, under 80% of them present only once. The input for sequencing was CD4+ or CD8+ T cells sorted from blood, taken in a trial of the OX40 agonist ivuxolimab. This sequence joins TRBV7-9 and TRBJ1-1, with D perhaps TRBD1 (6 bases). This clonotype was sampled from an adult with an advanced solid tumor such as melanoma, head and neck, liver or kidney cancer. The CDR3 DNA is TGTGCCAGCAGCTTAGAGGGCTGGAGGGGGTCCACTGAAGCTTTCTTT. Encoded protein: CASSLEGWRGSTEAFF.